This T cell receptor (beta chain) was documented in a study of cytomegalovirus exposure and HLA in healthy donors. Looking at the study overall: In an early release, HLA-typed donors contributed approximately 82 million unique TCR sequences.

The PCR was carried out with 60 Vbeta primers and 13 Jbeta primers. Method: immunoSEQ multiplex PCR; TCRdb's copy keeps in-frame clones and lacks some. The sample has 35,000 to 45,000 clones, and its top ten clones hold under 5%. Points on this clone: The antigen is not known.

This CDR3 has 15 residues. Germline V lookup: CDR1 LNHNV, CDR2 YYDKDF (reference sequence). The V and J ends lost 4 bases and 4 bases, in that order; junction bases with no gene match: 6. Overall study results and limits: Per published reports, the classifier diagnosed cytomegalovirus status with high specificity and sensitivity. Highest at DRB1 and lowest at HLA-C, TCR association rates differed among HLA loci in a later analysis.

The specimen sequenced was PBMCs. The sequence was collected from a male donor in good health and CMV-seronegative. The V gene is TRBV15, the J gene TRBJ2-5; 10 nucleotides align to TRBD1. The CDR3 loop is CATSTTGGLSETQYF. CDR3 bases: TGTGCCACCAGCACGACAGGGGGCCTATCAGAGACCCAGTACTTC.